This TCR beta chain was profiled in a study of cytomegalovirus exposure and HLA in healthy donors. The PCR employed 60 Vbeta primers together with 13 Jbeta primers. The assay was immunoSEQ multiplex PCR, and TCRdb's table has in-frame clones only and misses some. Of 150,000 to 200,000 clones detected, roughly 75% appear once; the ten largest clones hold 4% to 5.5%. The CDR3 has 12 residues. V was pared by 6 bases and J by 6 bases, with 5 bases of the junction left unmatched. Germline V lookup: CDR1 MNHNY, CDR2 SVGAGI (reference sequence). The chain recombines TRBV6-6 with TRBJ2-7; 7 bases agree with TRBD1. The receptor comes from a male donor in good health and CMV-seronegative. Source material: PBMCs. The CDR3 sequence: CASRVGGAEQYF. The CDR3 coding sequence is TGTGCCAGCAGGGTAGGGGGCGCCGAGCAGTACTTC.